A selection of T cell receptor beta chains follows, all from one sample in a study of blood T cell repertoires in COVID-19. Profiled with immunoSEQ multiplex PCR; TCRdb holds only in-frame clones, not every one. There are fewer than 450,000 clones in the sample; 88% occur only once, and 2% to 2.5% lies in the top ten. The material sequenced was PBMCs or T cells enriched from blood (not recorded which). The source of these receptors is a woman aged 40 to 50 with acute COVID-19. Both conserved end residues are part of each CDR3. The D gene is left open where the match is weak. Size tells how often a clone was seen (once, few, many) or the class of an expanded clone, and some rows leave it out.

clone_size	d_call	j_call	v_call	cdr3_nt	cdr3_aa
.	.	TRBJ2-1	TRBV2	TGTGCGACCAGCAGGCAGGGTAATGAGCAGTTCTTC	CATSRQGNEQFF
once	TRBD2	TRBJ2-3	TRBV5-4	TGTGCCAGCAGCCTTAGACTAGCGCAAAGCACAGATACGCAGTATTTT	CASSLRLAQSTDTQYF
.	.	TRBJ2-2	TRBV19	TGTGCCAGTAGTATGGGCGAGACCGGGGAGCTGTTTTTT	CASSMGETGELFF
once	.	TRBJ2-7	TRBV20-1	TGCAGTGCTAGCAGGCTATTGGAGCAGTACTTC	CSASRLLEQYF
.	TRBD2	TRBJ2-5	TRBV6-5	TGTGCCAGCAGCCAACTAGCGTCGGGGTGGGAGACCCAGTACTTC	CASSQLASGWETQYF
.	.	TRBJ1-5	TRBV6-5	TGTGCCAGCAGTTTGACAAGCAATCAGCCCCAGCATTTT	CASSLTSNQPQHF
.	TRBD1	TRBJ1-5	TRBV4-1	TGCGCCAGCAGCCAGGGAGGGACAGGGGGCATTCAGCCCCAGCATTTT	CASSQGGTGGIQPQHF
.	.	TRBJ2-3	TRBV2	TGTGCCAGCGGAGCGGAAAGCACAGATACGCAGTATTTT	CASGAESTDTQYF
few	.	TRBJ1-2	TRBV6-1	TGTGCCAGCAGTGAACGTATCTGGAGGACGCAGGATCTGATTAACTATGGCTACACCTTC	CASSERIWRTQDLINYGYTF
once	.	TRBJ1-1	TRBV5-6	TGTGCCAGCAGCTTGGTAATTATGAACACTGAAGCTTTCTTT	CASSLVIMNTEAFF
once	.	TRBJ2-1	TRBV5-1	TGCGCCAGCAGCTTGGCGGAAACTACCTACAATGAGCAGTTCTTC	CASSLAETTYNEQFF
.	.	TRBJ1-1	TRBV25-1	TGTGCCAGCAGTGAATCGCAGGGAAGTCACACTGAAGCTTTCTTT	CASSESQGSHTEAFF
.	TRBD2	TRBJ2-1	TRBV5-5	TGTGCCAGCAGCGGACCTAGCGGGGACAATGAGCAGTTCTTC	CASSGPSGDNEQFF
.	TRBD2	TRBJ2-3	TRBV7-2	TGTGCCAGCAGCTTAGAGTGGGCGGGGGGCAAATATTTT	CASSLEWAGGKYF
.	.	TRBJ1-5	TRBV19	TGTGCCAGTAGTATCGTTACGGGTAGCAATCAGCCCCAGCATTTT	CASSIVTGSNQPQHF
few	TRBD1	TRBJ1-5	TRBV5-6	TGTGCCAGCAGCTTTAGGACAGGGAACAATCAGCCCCAGCATTTT	CASSFRTGNNQPQHF
.	TRBD2	TRBJ2-7	TRBV7-2	TGTGCCAGCAGCTTGCGGGGGGAAACCTACGAGCAGTACTTC	CASSLRGETYEQYF
.	.	TRBJ1-2	TRBV5-1	TGCGCCAGCAGCTTGTCTTCAGGGACTAACTATGGCTACACCTTC	CASSLSSGTNYGYTF
once	TRBD1	TRBJ1-5	TRBV5-6	TGTGCCAGCAGCCCTAGGGGACAGGGGGCCAATCAGCCCCAGCATTTT	CASSPRGQGANQPQHF
.	.	TRBJ1-2	TRBV2	TGTGCCAGCAGCCTGGCAGGGAGGAGCTATGGCTACACCTTC	CASSLAGRSYGYTF
.	TRBD1	TRBJ1-2	TRBV14	TGTGCCAGCAGGTCCGGGACAGGCCTCTTTGGCTACACCTTC	CASRSGTGLFGYTF
.	.	TRBJ2-7	TRBV3-1/TRBV3-2	TGTGCCAGCAGCCAAGAGGGCAGGCGGTACTTC	CASSQEGRRYF
.	TRBD2	TRBJ2-1	TRBV12-3/TRBV12-4	TGTGCCAGCAGTTTTAGCGGGACGCAGTTCTTC	CASSFSGTQFF
.	.	TRBJ1-5	TRBV12-3/TRBV12-4	TGTGCCAGCATCGAGAGGGGGAATCAGCCCCAGCATTTT	CASIERGNQPQHF
.	TRBD1	TRBJ2-4	TRBV5-1	TGCGCCAGCAGCCTACAGGGGGCGTTTGAAAACATTCAGTACTTC	CASSLQGAFENIQYF
.	TRBD1	TRBJ2-1	TRBV5-4	TGTGCCAGCAGCCTGGGACAGGGGAGTTACAATGAGCAGTTCTTC	CASSLGQGSYNEQFF
.	TRBD1	TRBJ2-7	TRBV29-1	TGCAGCGCTAGGACAGGGGGCCTTTTGAAGGAGCAGTACTTC	CSARTGGLLKEQYF
.	.	TRBJ1-5	TRBV30	TGTGCCTGGAGTGAACAGGGCAATCAGCCCCAGCATTTT	CAWSEQGNQPQHF
.	.	TRBJ2-6	TRBV3-1/TRBV3-2	TGTGCCAGCAGCCCGGCGGGGTCGTACTCTGGGGCCAACGTCCTGACTTTC	CASSPAGSYSGANVLTF
once	TRBD1	TRBJ2-2	TRBV29-1	TGCAGCGTTTCACAGGGGACCGGGGAGCTGTTTTTT	CSVSQGTGELFF
.	TRBD1	TRBJ1-1	TRBV5-6	TGTGCCAGCAGCTCGACAGGGTCCGACTTTGAAGCTTTCTTT	CASSSTGSDFEAFF
.	.	TRBJ2-7	TRBV19	TGTGCCAGTAGTATATATGGCAACTACGAGCAGTACTTC	CASSIYGNYEQYF
.	TRBD1	TRBJ2-7	TRBV18	TGTGCCAGCTCACTACAGGGGTCGAGTAACTACGAGCAGTACTTC	CASSLQGSSNYEQYF
.	TRBD1	TRBJ2-3	TRBV4-2	TGTGCCAGCAGCCAACGACAGGGGGACACAGGGGATACGCAGTATTTT	CASSQRQGDTGDTQYF
.	.	TRBJ2-3	TRBV7-2	TGTGCCAGCAGCTTAGCTTCTGGAGTTGGAACAGATACGCAGTATTTT	CASSLASGVGTDTQYF
.	.	TRBJ2-1	TRBV19	TGTGCCAGTAGTACTAGAGGACAAAGCACTTACAATGAGCAGTTCTTC	CASSTRGQSTYNEQFF
.	.	TRBJ2-7	TRBV21-1	TGTGCCAGCAGCAAAGGACTAGCGGGGGAGATCTACGAGCAGTACTTC	CASSKGLAGEIYEQYF